This T cell receptor beta chain is from a study of blood T cell repertoires in COVID-19. Study at large: Acute and convalescent COVID-19 specimens originated in the United States, Italy and Spain. T cells, B-cell-depleted T cells, or PBMCs supplied cDNA or gDNA.

The germline gives CDR1 ENHRY, CDR2 SYGVKD. V trimming: 3 bases; J trimming: 8 bases; junction bases outside the gene matches: 10. The CDR3 is made up of 16 amino acids. As handled by the study authors: For nucleated cells, counts were estimated from reference gene primer amplification. Libraries were prepared by immunoSEQ multiplex PCR; TCRdb keeps only in-frame clonotypes and omits some of them. V, J and clone size reflect that table, while D and trimming were determined from the DNA. The table lists tens of thousands of clones, 65% to 85% of them singletons. Sample: peripheral blood. The source is a man older than 75 with active or convalescent COVID-19. The genes are TRBV10-3 and TRBJ2-1, with 10 positions matching TRBD2. CDR3 DNA: TGTGCCATCAGTGATAGGGCCAGCGGGGGGGCCCATGAGCAGTTCTTC. This sequence encodes CAISDRASGGAHEQFF.